The source of this T cell receptor (beta chain) is a study of cytomegalovirus exposure and HLA in healthy donors. Study-wide points: Later analysis reportedly placed an Asian-associated ancestry cluster below the roughly 700-donor mean in N-insertions. Equally common other TCR beta chains were less clonally expanded than HLA-associated ones, a later analysis found. As a later analysis revealed, the rate of TCR association differed by HLA locus, with DRB1 most and HLA-C fewest.

On this clone: Antigen specificity is unknown.

Per the germline V gene, CDR1 is SEHNR and CDR2 is FQNEAQ (reference sequence). The CDR3 has 15 amino acids. The junction had 6 bases not matched to a gene; V was cut back by 1 base and J by 4 bases. The PCR used 60 Vbeta and 13 Jbeta primers. The assay was immunoSEQ multiplex PCR, and TCRdb's table has in-frame clones only and misses some. Here the sample spans some 150,000 clones, roughly 70% being singletons. The receptor was isolated from a man in his thirties or forties in good health and CMV-seronegative. The rearrangement joins TRBV7-9 to TRBJ1-2; 7 bases map to TRBD1. The sample taken for sequencing was PBMCs. In nucleotides, the CDR3 is TGTGCCAGCAGCTTAGATACAGGGGTGAGCTATGGCTACACCTTC. It encodes CASSLDTGVSYGYTF.